The 14 T cell receptor beta chains given below trace back to one sample, sequenced in a study of T cell responses to AZD1222 COVID-19 vaccine. Some clones are missing from TCRdb's copy, which holds only in-frame ones; the method was immunoSEQ multiplex PCR. In the table there are around 150,000 clones, around nine tenths of which are singletons. The sequencing here drew on peripheral blood, taken on day 0 of AZD1222 vaccination. The receptors stem from an adult in good health.

V usage is TRBV6-2 or TRBV6-3 and J usage is TRBJ1-1; D not certain. V lost 5 bases and J lost 0, with 10 bases in between. From germline, CDR1 is MNHEY and CDR2 SVGEGT. This CDR3 region has 14 residues. The CDR3 DNA reads TGTGCCAGCAGTCCAGTATACATGAACACTGAAGCTTTCTTT. This gives the protein CASSPVYMNTEAFF.

The CDR3 nucleotides read TGTGCCAGCAGACCGAACGGCGGCGGATATGGCTACACCTTC. Its protein is CASRPNGGGYGYTF. The chain couples TRBV7-9 to TRBJ1-2; D is ambiguous. The CDR3 runs to 14 residues. V was clipped by 6 bases and J by 5 bases, with 16 bases between them. CDR1 and CDR2 from the germline V gene are SEHNR and FQNEAQ (reference sequence).

CDR3 in DNA: TGTGCCAGCAGCTTAGTTTCGGGCCTGAACACTGAAGCTTTCTTT. As protein: CASSLVSGLNTEAFF. The chain carries TRBV7-9 and TRBJ1-1; D is undetermined. Per the germline V gene, CDR1 is SEHNR and CDR2 is FQNEAQ (reference sequence). The CDR3 sequence is 15 residues long. The V end lost 1 base, the J end lost 0 bases, and 9 bases lay between the germline ends. Looking up the rest from reference TRBV7-9 and TRBJ1-1 gives the full variable domain: DTGVSQNPRHKITKRGQNVTFRCDPISEHNRLYWYRQTLGQGPEFLTYFQNEAQLEKSRLLSDRFSAERPKGSFSTLEIQRTEQGDSAMYLCASSLVSGLNTEAFFGQGTRLTVV.

The rearrangement uses TRBV7-2 and TRBJ1-2; the D gene is possibly TRBD1 (5 bases). Trimming took 5 bases from V and 0 from J, leaving 16 bases between them. Germline-derived CDR1 and CDR2 are SGHTA and FQGNSA. CDR3 size: 16 residues. In DNA form, the CDR3 reads TGTGCCAGCAGCCCGGGGGGTGGAGAGGCTAACTATGGCTACACCTTC. Its protein is CASSPGGGEANYGYTF.

J is TRBJ1-4 and V is TRBV10-3; 7 nucleotides agree with TRBD1. After removal of 10 bases from V and 5 bases from J, the junction contained 13 bases not matched to a gene. This CDR3 has 15 amino acids. Germline-derived CDR1 and CDR2 are ENHRY and SYGVKD. Written as DNA, the CDR3 is TGTGCCACTTCAATCAGGGGGGGGCAGAATGAAAAACTGTTTTTT. Amino acids: CATSIRGGQNEKLFF.

The chain has TRBV5-1 and TRBJ2-7, with D unclear. Per germline, CDR1 SGHRS and CDR2 YFSETQ. The CDR3 spans 14 residues. Trimming took 0 bases from V and 3 from J, leaving 10 bases between them. This CDR3 is CASSLEYRNYEQYF. The CDR3 DNA reads TGCGCCAGCAGCTTGGAGTACCGCAACTACGAGCAGTACTTC.

V gene TRBV5-1 combines with J gene TRBJ2-1; no clear D. The CDR3 extends over 12 amino acids. The V end lost 4 bases, the J end lost 10 bases, and 12 bases lay between the germline ends. Germline loops: CDR1 SGHRS, CDR2 YFSETQ. As DNA, the CDR3 is TGCGCCAGCAGCCTTGAGAGAGGCGAGCAGTTCTTC. It is translated as CASSLERGEQFF.

This rearrangement joins TRBV11-3 to TRBJ1-6; D is unresolved. Germline V lookup: CDR1 SGHNT, CDR2 YENEEA. This CDR3 is 14 amino acids long. V gave up 1 base and J gave up 5 bases, with 6 bases separating them. As DNA, the CDR3 is TGTGCCAGCAGCTTAGGTGGGAATAATTCACCCCTCCACTTT. It encodes CASSLGGNNSPLHF.

The chain couples TRBV6-1 to TRBJ1-1; D remains ambiguous. CDR3 length equals 15 residues. CDR1 is MNHNS, CDR2 SASEGT, per germline. V shed 1 base and J shed 5 bases, with 14 bases lying between them. The CDR3 is CASSEGRRARTEAFF. CDR3 in DNA: TGTGCCAGCAGTGAAGGTAGACGGGCGAGGACTGAAGCTTTCTTT.

J is TRBJ1-4 and V is TRBV5-1, with a weak D call TRBD1 (6 bases). Germline V gene data show CDR1 as SGHRS and CDR2 as YFSETQ. The V and J ends lost 6 bases and 8 bases respectively, with 26 bases between them. This CDR3 region has 17 residues. The CDR3 sequence: CASKRGSIDDGGEKLFF. The CDR3 DNA reads as TGCGCCAGCAAGAGGGGGTCAATCGACGACGGAGGGGAAAAACTGTTTTTT.

V gene TRBV25-1 combines with J gene TRBJ1-1, with TRBD1 matching 7 bases. The CDR3 contains 11 residues. Germline loops: CDR1 MGHDK, CDR2 SYGVNS. V shed 8 bases, J shed 10 bases, and the junction held 7 bases outside the gene matches. This chain's CDR3 is CASSFTGVAFF. The CDR3 DNA reads TGTGCCAGCTCATTTACAGGGGTAGCTTTCTTT. Using reference TRBV25-1 and TRBJ1-1 for the parts outside the CDR3, the full variable domain is EADIYQTPRYLVIGTGKKITLECSQTMGHDKMYWYQQDPGMELHLIHYSYGVNSTEKGDLSSESTVSRIRTEHFPLTLESARPSHTSQYLCASSFTGVAFFGQGTRLTVV.

The chain combines TRBV27 with TRBJ1-1, with unresolved D. Looked up from germline, CDR1 is MNHEY and CDR2 is SMNVEV (reference sequence). V lost 11 bases to trimming and J lost 1 base, with 5 bases between them. CDR3 length equals 10 residues. This chain's CDR3 is CASGNTEAFF. The CDR3 nucleotides read TGTGCCTCTGGGAACACTGAAGCTTTCTTT.

The V call is TRBV9, the J call TRBJ1-4; D not resolved. The V gene's germline CDR1 is SGDLS and CDR2 YYNGEE. CDR3 length: 16 amino acids. V was cut by 3 bases and J by 7 bases, with 19 bases left in between. This CDR3 reads CASSETSSRGGEKLFF. CDR3 in DNA: TGTGCCAGCAGCGAGACCTCCAGTCGCGGAGGTGAAAAACTGTTTTTT.

The rearrangement uses TRBV28 and TRBJ1-1; D is perhaps TRBD1 (6 bases). There are 14 residues in the CDR3. Germline V gives CDR1 MDHEN, CDR2 SYDVKM. V was pared by 2 bases and J by 4 bases, with 11 bases between. Here the CDR3 reads CASSLPTGFTEAFF. CDR3 bases: TGTGCCAGCAGTTTACCAACAGGGTTCACTGAAGCTTTCTTT.